One sample yielded the 21 T cell receptor beta chains listed below, sequenced in a study of blood T cells in healthy people across ages. A second PCR, run for roughly 6 to 11 cycles, used a sample-barcoded 5' primer plus a J-beta primer mix. TCRdb reprocessed the 5' RACE reads with MiXCR, giving one entry per CDR3 protein. The sample holds about 630,000 distinct CDR3 sequences, around 21% seen once. The sequencing input was blood. The source of these receptors is a man between 65 and 79 years old in good health.

This rearrangement joins TRBV29-1 to TRBJ2-1, with 10 bases matching TRBD1. The CDR3 is made up of 15 amino acids. V was clipped by 2 bases and J by 6 bases; unmatched bases: 7. The germline V gene encodes CDR1 SQVTM and CDR2 ANQGSEA. The CDR3 sequence is CSVEFTTGGFNEQFF. The DNA of the CDR3 is TGCAGCGTTGAATTTACGACAGGGGGCTTCAATGAGCAGTTCTTC.

The chain employs TRBV5-1 and TRBJ2-5; 7 bases fit TRBD1. CDR3 length: 13 residues. Looked up from germline, CDR1 is SGHRS and CDR2 is YFSETQ. With 4 bases clipped from V and 11 bases from J, the junction kept 11 bases outside the gene matches. CDR3 sequence reads: CASSVTDREEQYF. In nucleotides, the CDR3 is TGCGCCAGCAGCGTAACCGACAGGGAAGAGCAGTACTTC.

The rearrangement joins TRBV7-9 to TRBJ2-5; D ambiguous. Near its end, the DNA agrees better with TRBJ2-7, so the J call may be wrong. Germline V gene data show CDR1 as SEHNR and CDR2 as FQNEAQ (reference sequence). The CDR3 is 16 residues long. The CDR3 bases are TGTGCCAGCAGCTTAGGGATTGGTGGGTGGACCTACGAGCAGTACTTC. Its protein product is CASSLGIGGWTYEQYF.

Of note for this clonotype: One end of the junction is discordant with germline, which a read error may explain. The chain has TRBV4-3 and TRBJ2-2; possibly TRBD2 for D (5 bases). CDR3 size: 15 residues. Germline V gene data show CDR1 as LGHNA and CDR2 as YSLEER. CDR3 in DNA: TGCGCCAGCAGCCAAGCCCTGAGTACAACCGGGGAGTTGTTTTTT. Its protein product is CASSQALSTTGELFF.

V is TRBV5-1 and J is TRBJ2-5; tentative D call: TRBD1 (5 bases). From germline, CDR1 is SGHRS and CDR2 YFSETQ. Trimming removed 3 bases at V and 0 bases at J, with 12 bases between. The CDR3 is 15 amino acids. This chain's CDR3 is CASSYGQKNQETQYF. For the CDR3, the DNA is TGCGCCAGCAGCTATGGACAAAAGAACCAAGAGACCCAGTACTTC.

This chain links TRBV6-5 with TRBJ2-3; D ambiguous. V was cut by 6 bases and J by 0 bases, with 7 bases left in between. CDR3 length equals 13 residues. The germline V gene has CDR1 MNHEY and CDR2 SVGAGI. The CDR3 spells CASRPISTDTQYF. DNA for the CDR3: TGTGCCAGCAGGCCAATCAGCACAGATACGCAGTATTTT.

The chain recombines TRBV28 with TRBJ2-5, with 7 bases aligning to TRBD2. Per germline, CDR1 MDHEN and CDR2 SYDVKM. J was trimmed by 4 bases and V by 3 bases; bases with no gene match: 2. The CDR3 covers 13 residues. This CDR3 is CASSFREGETQYF. CDR3 DNA: TGTGCCAGCAGTTTCAGGGAGGGAGAGACCCAGTACTTC. Based on the CDR3 plus reference TRBV28 and TRBJ2-5, the full variable domain is DVKVTQSSRYLVKRTGEKVFLECVQDMDHENMFWYRQDPGLGLRLIYFSYDVKMKEKGDIPEGYSVSREKKERFSLILESASTNQTSMYLCASSFREGETQYFGPGTRLLVL.

A word on this clonotype: This CDR3 fails to terminate in the conserved phenylalanine or tryptophan, so it likely reflects a read error. This sequence joins TRBV10-3 and TRBJ2-1; 8 bases align to TRBD2. Germline V CDR1 and CDR2: ENHRY, SYGVKD. Trimming took 8 bases from V and 8 from J; bases not matched to a gene: 17. The CDR3 has 16 amino acids. CDR3 sequence reads: CAIYQRRGSGRDEQFS. The CDR3 nucleotides read TGTGCCATCTACCAGCGGCGGGGGAGCGGGAGAGATGAGCAGTTCTCC.

The J gene is TRBJ1-2, the V gene TRBV12-3 or TRBV12-4; TRBD1 matches 8 bases. CDR3 length equals 13 residues. V trimming: 3 bases; J trimming: 8 bases; junction bases outside the gene matches: 5. CDR3 coding DNA: TGTGCCAGCAGTTTGCCCGGGACAGGCGGCTACACCTTC. It yields the protein CASSLPGTGGYTF.

The table lists this clonotype with a few counts. The chain recombines TRBV7-2 with TRBJ2-5, with TRBD2 matching 11 bases. With 1 base clipped from V and 4 bases from J, the junction kept 2 bases outside the gene matches. Germline V gene data show CDR1 as SGHTA and CDR2 as FQGNSA. The CDR3 runs to 15 residues. Here the CDR3 DNA reads TGTGCCAGCAGCTTAGTAGCGGGAGGGGTAGAGACCCAGTACTTC. Its translation is CASSLVAGGVETQYF.

With respect to this clonotype: The junction differs from germline at one of its ends, possibly a read error. V usage is TRBV5-1 and J usage is TRBJ2-3, with 8 bases matching TRBD2. Germline CDR1 and CDR2: SGHRS and YFSETQ. The CDR3 contains 14 residues. The CDR3 coding sequence is TGCGCCAGCAACCCGGGACTAGGCACTGATACGCAGTATTTT. This gives the protein CASNPGLGTDTQYF.

The rearrangement uses TRBV10-2 and TRBJ2-2; 10 bases line up with TRBD2. The CDR3 consists of 14 residues. The germline V gene encodes CDR1 WSHSY and CDR2 SAAADI. The junction had 4 bases not matched to a gene; V was cut back by 6 bases and J by 6 bases. DNA of the CDR3: TGCGCCAGCAGAGGGACTAGCGTCCCCGGGGAGCTGTTTTTT. Its protein is CASRGTSVPGELFF.

This clonotype was counted ten times or more. J is TRBJ1-1 and V is TRBV7-8; D may be TRBD1 (5 bases). V was cut by 2 bases and J by 4 bases, with 11 bases left in between. CDR3 length equals 14 residues. Germline V gene data show CDR1 as SGHVS and CDR2 as FQNEAQ. The DNA of the CDR3 is TGTGCCAGCAGCTTACTGGGGCTAACCACTGAAGCTTTCTTT. Translation: CASSLLGLTTEAFF.

The chain employs TRBV12-3 or TRBV12-4 and TRBJ2-7, with a possible D match to TRBD2 (6 bases). CDR3 length: 15 residues. V was trimmed by 3 bases and J by 3 bases, leaving 15 bases between them. The CDR3 loop reads CASSFPQGGVYEQYF. DNA of the CDR3: TGTGCCAGCAGTTTTCCTCAGGGAGGCGTCTACGAGCAGTACTTC.

J is TRBJ2-7 and V is TRBV5-1; D is perhaps TRBD1 (5 bases). The V gene lost 4 bases and the J gene lost 6 bases, with 17 bases spanning the gap. The CDR3 loop spans 14 amino acids. Germline assignment: CDR1 SGHRS and CDR2 YFSETQ. CDR3 coding DNA: TGCGCCAGCAGCGTAACATACACAGGTTTCGAGCAGTACTTC. Translated, it gives CASSVTYTGFEQYF.

The CDR3 loop reads CASSSTGTGYSGELFF. The CDR3 DNA reads TGTGCCAGCAGCTCCACCGGGACAGGGTACTCCGGGGAGCTGTTTTTT. This sequence joins TRBV7-3 and TRBJ2-2, with 9 bases lining up with TRBD1. The V and J ends lost 4 bases and 6 bases, in that order; junction bases with no gene match: 9. Looked up from germline, CDR1 is SGHTA and CDR2 is FQGTGA. The CDR3 consists of 16 residues.

This clonotype was found a few times. The gene calls are TRBV5-1 and TRBJ2-3, with unresolved D. The CDR3 spans 14 residues. Germline CDR1 SGHRS, CDR2 YFSETQ. The V gene lost 4 bases and the J gene lost 1 base, with 10 bases spanning the gap. The CDR3: CASSEARRTDTQYF. The CDR3 DNA is TGCGCCAGCAGCGAAGCGCGCCGCACAGATACGCAGTATTTT.

Here the CDR3 reads CASSPLAGSGYNEQFF. CDR3 DNA: TGTGCCAGCTCACCATTAGCGGGAAGTGGCTACAATGAGCAGTTCTTC. The J gene is TRBJ2-1, the V gene TRBV18, with 8 bases aligning to TRBD2. V shed 2 bases and J 3 bases; nucleotides not matched to a gene: 6. Germline-derived CDR1 and CDR2 are KGHSH and LQKENI. The CDR3 sequence is 16 residues long. Complete variable domain (other parts from reference TRBV18 and TRBJ2-1): NAGVMQNPRHLVRRRGQEARLRCSPMKGHSHVYWYRQLPEEGLKFMVYLQKENIIDESGMPKERFSAEFPKEGPSILRIQQVVRGDSAAYFCASSPLAGSGYNEQFFGPGTRLTVL.

This clonotype was counted only a few times. The CDR3 here is CASSRQGSGELFF. CDR3 sequence (DNA): TGTGCCAGCAGTAGACAGGGGTCCGGGGAGCTGTTTTTT. V usage is TRBV2 and J usage is TRBJ2-2; 8 bases align to TRBD1. This CDR3 is 13 amino acids long. Unmatched junction bases numbered 2, after V lost 5 bases and J lost 6 bases. CDR1 SNHLY and CDR2 FYNNEI come from the germline V gene.

This chain joins TRBV20-1 and TRBJ2-1; D gene uncertain. With 6 bases removed from V and 0 bases from J, the gap between germline ends came to 15 bases. The germline V gene encodes CDR1 DFQATT and CDR2 SNEGSKA (reference sequence). This CDR3 spans 15 amino acids. Here the CDR3 DNA reads TGCAGTGCGCCCAAACCAACTCTCTCCTACAATGAGCAGTTCTTC. Its protein product is CSAPKPTLSYNEQFF.

A note on this clonotype: At one end the junction does not follow the germline gene, possibly because of a read error. The rearrangement joins TRBV28 to TRBJ1-2, with D uncertain. CDR1 and CDR2 from the germline V gene are MDHEN and SYDVKM. The CDR3 loop spans 12 amino acids. The CDR3 sequence: CVSSAPIYGYTF. The CDR3 DNA reads as TGTGTCAGCAGTGCCCCTATATATGGCTACACCTTC.